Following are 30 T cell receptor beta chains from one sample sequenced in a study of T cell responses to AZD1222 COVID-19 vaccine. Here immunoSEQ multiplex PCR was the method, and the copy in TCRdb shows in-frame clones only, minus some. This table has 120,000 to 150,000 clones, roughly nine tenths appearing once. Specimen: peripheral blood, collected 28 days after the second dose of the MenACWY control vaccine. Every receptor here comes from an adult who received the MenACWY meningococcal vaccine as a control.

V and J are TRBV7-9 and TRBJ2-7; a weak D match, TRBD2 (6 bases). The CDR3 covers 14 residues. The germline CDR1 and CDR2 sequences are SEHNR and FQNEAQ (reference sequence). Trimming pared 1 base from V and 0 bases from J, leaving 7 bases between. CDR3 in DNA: TGTGCCAGCAGCTTAGTGGAGGGCTCCTACGAGCAGTACTTC. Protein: CASSLVEGSYEQYF. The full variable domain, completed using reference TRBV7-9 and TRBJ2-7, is DTGVSQNPRHKITKRGQNVTFRCDPISEHNRLYWYRQTLGQGPEFLTYFQNEAQLEKSRLLSDRFSAERPKGSFSTLEIQRTEQGDSAMYLCASSLVEGSYEQYFGPGTRLTVT.

The CDR3 region has the DNA TGTGCCAGCAGAGCGGGAGTCCTCACAGATACGCAGTATTTT. Its translation: CASRAGVLTDTQYF. The chain joins TRBV2 to TRBJ2-3; 8 nucleotides line up with TRBD2. Trimming at V came to 6 bases and at J to 2 bases, leaving 4 bases not matched to a gene. Looked up from germline, CDR1 is SNHLY and CDR2 is FYNNEI. This CDR3 contains 14 residues. Filled out from reference TRBV2 and TRBJ2-3, the complete variable domain reads EPEVTQTPSHQVTQMGQEVILRCVPISNHLYFYWYRQILGQKVEFLVSFYNNEISEKSEIFDDQFSVERPDGSNFTLKIRSTKLEDSAMYFCASRAGVLTDTQYFGPGTRLTVL.

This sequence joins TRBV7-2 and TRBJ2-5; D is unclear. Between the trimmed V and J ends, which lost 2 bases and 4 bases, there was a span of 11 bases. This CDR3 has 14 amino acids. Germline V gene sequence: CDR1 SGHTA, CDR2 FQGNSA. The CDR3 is CASSLLTDRETQYF. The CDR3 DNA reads TGTGCCAGCAGCTTATTAACAGACCGAGAGACCCAGTACTTC.

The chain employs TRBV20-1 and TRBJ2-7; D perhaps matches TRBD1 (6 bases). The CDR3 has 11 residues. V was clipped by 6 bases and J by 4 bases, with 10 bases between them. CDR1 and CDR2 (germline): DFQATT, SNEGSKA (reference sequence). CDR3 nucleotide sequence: TGCAGTGCCCCGGACAGTTACGAGCAGTACTTC. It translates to CSAPDSYEQYF.

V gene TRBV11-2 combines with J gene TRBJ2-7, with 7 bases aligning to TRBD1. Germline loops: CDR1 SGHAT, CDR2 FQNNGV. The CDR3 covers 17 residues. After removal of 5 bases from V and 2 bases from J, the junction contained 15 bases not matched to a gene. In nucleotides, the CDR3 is TGTGCCAGCAGCCCAGAAACGGACAGGCCCCCTCCCTACGAGCAGTACTTC. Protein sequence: CASSPETDRPPPYEQYF. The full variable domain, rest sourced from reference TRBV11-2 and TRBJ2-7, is EAGVAQSPRYKIIEKRQSVAFWCNPISGHATLYWYQQILGQGPKLLIQFQNNGVVDDSQLPKDRFSAERLKGVDSTLKIQPAKLEDSAVYLCASSPETDRPPPYEQYFGPGTRLTVT.

The CDR3 DNA reads TGTGCCAGCAGTTTTGACACCGGTAGCACAGATACGCAGTATTTT. Translation gives CASSFDTGSTDTQYF. The rearrangement uses TRBV6-2 or TRBV6-3 and TRBJ2-3; D ambiguous. V was cut by 4 bases and J by 0 bases, with 11 bases left in between. CDR3 length: 15 amino acids. CDR1 and CDR2 (germline): MNHEY, SVGEGT.

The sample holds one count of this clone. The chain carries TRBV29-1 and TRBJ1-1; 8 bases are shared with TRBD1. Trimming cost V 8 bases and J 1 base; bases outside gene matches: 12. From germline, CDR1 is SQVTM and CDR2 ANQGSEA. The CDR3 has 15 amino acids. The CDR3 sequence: CSSGQDTRGNTEAFF. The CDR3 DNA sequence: TGCAGCTCGGGACAGGACACCCGGGGGAACACTGAAGCTTTCTTT.

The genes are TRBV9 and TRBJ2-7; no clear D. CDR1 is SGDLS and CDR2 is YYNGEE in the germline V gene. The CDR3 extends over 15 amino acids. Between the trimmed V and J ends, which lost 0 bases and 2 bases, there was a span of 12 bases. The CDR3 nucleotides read TGTGCCAGCAGCGTAGCCAAGGACCCTGCCTACGAGCAGTACTTC. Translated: CASSVAKDPAYEQYF.

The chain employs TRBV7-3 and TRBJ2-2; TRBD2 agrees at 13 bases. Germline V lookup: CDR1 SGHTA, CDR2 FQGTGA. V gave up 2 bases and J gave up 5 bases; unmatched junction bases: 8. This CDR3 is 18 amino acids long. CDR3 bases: TGTGCCAGCAGCTTAGGGCCGACTAGCGGGAGGTATACCGGGGAGCTGTTTTTT. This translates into CASSLGPTSGRYTGELFF.

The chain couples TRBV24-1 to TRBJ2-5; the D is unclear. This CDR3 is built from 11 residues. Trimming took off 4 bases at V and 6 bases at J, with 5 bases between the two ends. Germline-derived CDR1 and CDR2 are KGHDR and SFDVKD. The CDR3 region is CATSDTQTQYF. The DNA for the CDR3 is TGTGCCACCAGTGACACACAGACCCAGTACTTC.

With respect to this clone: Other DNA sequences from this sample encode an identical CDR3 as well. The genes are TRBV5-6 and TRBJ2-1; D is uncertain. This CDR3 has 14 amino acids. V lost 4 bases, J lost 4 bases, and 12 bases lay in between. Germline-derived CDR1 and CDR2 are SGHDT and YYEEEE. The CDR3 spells CASSPTGRYNEQFF. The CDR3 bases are TGTGCCAGCAGCCCAACTGGCCGTTACAATGAGCAGTTCTTC.

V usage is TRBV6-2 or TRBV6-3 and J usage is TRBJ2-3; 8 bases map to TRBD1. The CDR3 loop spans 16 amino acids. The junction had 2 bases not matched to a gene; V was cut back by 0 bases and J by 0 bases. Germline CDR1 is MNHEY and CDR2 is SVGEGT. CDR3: CASSYSGQGSTDTQYF. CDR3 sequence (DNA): TGTGCCAGCAGTTACTCCGGACAGGGTAGCACAGATACGCAGTATTTT.

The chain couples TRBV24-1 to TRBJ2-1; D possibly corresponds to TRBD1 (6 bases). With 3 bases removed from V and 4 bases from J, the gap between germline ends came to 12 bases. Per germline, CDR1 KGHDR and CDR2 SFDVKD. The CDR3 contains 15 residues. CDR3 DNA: TGTGCCACCAGTGATCCCGGGACACCTTACAATGAGCAGTTCTTC. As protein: CATSDPGTPYNEQFF.

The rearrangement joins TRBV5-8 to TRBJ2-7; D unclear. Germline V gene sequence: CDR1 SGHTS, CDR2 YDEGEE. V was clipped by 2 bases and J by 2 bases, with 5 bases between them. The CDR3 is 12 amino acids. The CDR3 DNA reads TGTGCCAGCAGCTTTGGGGCCTACGAGCAGTACTTC. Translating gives CASSFGAYEQYF.

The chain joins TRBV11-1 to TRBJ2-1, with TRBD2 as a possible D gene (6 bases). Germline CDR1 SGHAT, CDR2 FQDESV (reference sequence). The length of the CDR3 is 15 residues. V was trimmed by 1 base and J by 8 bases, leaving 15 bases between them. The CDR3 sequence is CASSLGAGTGDEQFF. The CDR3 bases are TGTGCCAGCAGCTTAGGAGCTGGAACGGGGGATGAGCAGTTCTTC.

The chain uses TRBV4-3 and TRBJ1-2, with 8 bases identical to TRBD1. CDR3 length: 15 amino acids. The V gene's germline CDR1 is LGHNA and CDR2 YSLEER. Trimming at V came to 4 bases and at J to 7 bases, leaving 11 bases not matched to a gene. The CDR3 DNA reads TGCGCCAGCAGCCCACAGACAGGGGCGTATGTTGGCTACACCTTC. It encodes CASSPQTGAYVGYTF.

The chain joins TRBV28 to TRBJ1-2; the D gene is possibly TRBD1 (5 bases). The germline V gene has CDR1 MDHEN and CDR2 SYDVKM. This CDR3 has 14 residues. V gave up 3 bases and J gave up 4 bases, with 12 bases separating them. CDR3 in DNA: TGTGCCAGCAGTTTGGTAGCAGGGATCTATGGCTACACCTTC. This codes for CASSLVAGIYGYTF.

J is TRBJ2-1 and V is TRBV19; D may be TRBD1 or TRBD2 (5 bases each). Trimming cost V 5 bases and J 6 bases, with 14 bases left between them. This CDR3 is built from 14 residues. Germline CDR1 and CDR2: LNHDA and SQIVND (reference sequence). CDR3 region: CASSSVAGTNEQFF. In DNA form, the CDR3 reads TGTGCCAGTAGTTCCGTTGCCGGGACCAATGAGCAGTTCTTC.

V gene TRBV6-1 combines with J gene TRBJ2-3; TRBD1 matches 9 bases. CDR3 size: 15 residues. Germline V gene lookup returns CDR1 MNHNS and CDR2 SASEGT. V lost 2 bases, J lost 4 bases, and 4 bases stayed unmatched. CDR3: CASSESTGGADTQYF. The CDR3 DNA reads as TGTGCCAGCAGTGAATCTACAGGGGGCGCAGATACGCAGTATTTT.

CDR3 in DNA: TGTGCCAGCAGCTTAGAAGGGACTAGCACAGATACGCAGTATTTT. Amino acid sequence: CASSLEGTSTDTQYF. V and J are TRBV7-3 and TRBJ2-3; a possible D gene is TRBD2 (6 bases). The CDR3 extends over 15 amino acids. Between the trimmed V and J ends, which lost 2 bases and 0 bases, there was a span of 9 bases. Germline V CDR1 and CDR2: SGHTA, FQGTGA.

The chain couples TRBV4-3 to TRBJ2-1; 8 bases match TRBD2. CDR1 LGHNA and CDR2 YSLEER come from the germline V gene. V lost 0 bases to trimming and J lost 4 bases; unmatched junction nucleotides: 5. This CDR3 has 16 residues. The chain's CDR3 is CASSQDGGAPYNEQFF. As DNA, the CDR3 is TGCGCCAGCAGCCAAGACGGGGGGGCTCCTTACAATGAGCAGTTCTTC.

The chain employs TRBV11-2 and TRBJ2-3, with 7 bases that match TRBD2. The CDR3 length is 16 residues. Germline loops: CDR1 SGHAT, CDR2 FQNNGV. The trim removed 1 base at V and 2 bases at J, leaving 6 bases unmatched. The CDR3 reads CASSLGPAGNTDTQYF. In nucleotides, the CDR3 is TGTGCCAGCAGCTTAGGGCCAGCGGGGAACACAGATACGCAGTATTTT.

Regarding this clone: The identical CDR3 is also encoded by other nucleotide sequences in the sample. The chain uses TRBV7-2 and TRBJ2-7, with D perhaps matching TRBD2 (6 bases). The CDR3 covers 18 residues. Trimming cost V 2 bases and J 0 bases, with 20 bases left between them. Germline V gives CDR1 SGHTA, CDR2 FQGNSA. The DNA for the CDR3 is TGTGCCAGCAGCTTACAGGTGGGGGGAGCAGGACTCTCCTACGAGCAGTACTTC. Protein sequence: CASSLQVGGAGLSYEQYF.

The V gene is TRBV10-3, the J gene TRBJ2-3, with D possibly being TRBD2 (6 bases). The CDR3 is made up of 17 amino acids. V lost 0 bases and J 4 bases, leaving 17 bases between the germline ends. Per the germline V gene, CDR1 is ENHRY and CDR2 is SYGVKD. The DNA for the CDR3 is TGTGCCATCAGTGAGTCGACCCGGGGGACCTACCCAGATACGCAGTATTTT. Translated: CAISESTRGTYPDTQYF.

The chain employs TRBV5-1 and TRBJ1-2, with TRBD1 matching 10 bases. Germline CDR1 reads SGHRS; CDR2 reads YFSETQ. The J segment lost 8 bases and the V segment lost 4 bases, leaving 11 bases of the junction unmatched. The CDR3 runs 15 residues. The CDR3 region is CASSRGTGEIYGYTF. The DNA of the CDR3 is TGCGCCAGCAGCAGGGGGACAGGGGAAATTTACGGCTACACCTTC. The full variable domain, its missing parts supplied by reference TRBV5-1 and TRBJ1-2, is KAGVTQTPRYLIKTRGQQVTLSCSPISGHRSVSWYQQTPGQGLQFLFEYFSETQRNKGNFPGRFSGRQFSNSRSEMNVSTLELGDSALYLCASSRGTGEIYGYTFGSGTRLTVV.

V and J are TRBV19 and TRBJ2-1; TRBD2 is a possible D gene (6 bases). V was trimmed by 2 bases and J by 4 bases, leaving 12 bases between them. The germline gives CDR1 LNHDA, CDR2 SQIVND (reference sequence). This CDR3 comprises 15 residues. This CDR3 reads CASSINPRDYNEQFF. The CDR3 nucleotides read TGTGCCAGTAGTATAAACCCGCGGGATTACAATGAGCAGTTCTTC.

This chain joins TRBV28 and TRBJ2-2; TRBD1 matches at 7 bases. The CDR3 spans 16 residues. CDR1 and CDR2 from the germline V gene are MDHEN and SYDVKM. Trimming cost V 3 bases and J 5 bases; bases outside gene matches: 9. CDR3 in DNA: TGTGCCAGCAGTTTTGGGACAGAAACCCCTACCGGGGAGCTGTTTTTT. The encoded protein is CASSFGTETPTGELFF.

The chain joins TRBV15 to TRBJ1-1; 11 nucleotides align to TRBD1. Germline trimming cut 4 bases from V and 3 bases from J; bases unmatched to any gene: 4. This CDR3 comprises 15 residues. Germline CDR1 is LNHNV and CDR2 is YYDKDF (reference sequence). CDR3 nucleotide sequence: TGTGCCACCAGCATAAGGGACAGGGGGGACACTGAAGCTTTCTTT. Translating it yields CATSIRDRGDTEAFF. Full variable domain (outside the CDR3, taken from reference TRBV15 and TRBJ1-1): DAMVIQNPRYQVTQFGKPVTLSCSQTLNHNVMYWYQQKSSQAPKLLFHYYDKDFNNEADTPDNFQSRRPNTSFCFLDIRSPGLGDTAMYLCATSIRDRGDTEAFFGQGTRLTVV.

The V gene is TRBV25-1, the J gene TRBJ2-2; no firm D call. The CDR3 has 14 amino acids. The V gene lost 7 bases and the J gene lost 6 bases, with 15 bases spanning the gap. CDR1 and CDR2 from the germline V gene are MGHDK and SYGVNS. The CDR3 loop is CASTAPGPSGELFF. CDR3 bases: TGTGCCAGCACCGCCCCCGGACCGTCCGGGGAGCTGTTTTTT.

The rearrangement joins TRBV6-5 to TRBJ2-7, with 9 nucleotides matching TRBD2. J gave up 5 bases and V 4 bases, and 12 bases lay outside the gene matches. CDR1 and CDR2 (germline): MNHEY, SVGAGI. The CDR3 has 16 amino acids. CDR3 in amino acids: CASSSHQGLAIDEQYF. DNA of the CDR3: TGTGCCAGCAGTTCCCACCAGGGACTAGCTATCGACGAGCAGTACTTC.